This T cell receptor beta chain stems from a study of T cells in Graves' hyperthyroidism and ophthalmopathy. CDR3 length: 14 residues. The germline CDR1 and CDR2 sequences are DFQATT and SNEGSKA (reference sequence). Regions amplified from RNA transcripts were the TCR beta CDR3 regions. RT-PCR in the first round (using the HTBI primer set) targeted the TCR CDR3. From the multiplex PCR reads, TCRdb called clonotypes with MiXCR, one entry per CDR3 protein. The top ten hold 8% to 9% of the sample, which has hundreds of thousands of distinct CDR3 sequences, 35% to 45% seen once. With regard to this clonotype: As yet, its antigen is unknown. A read error may produce the germline difference seen at one junction end.

Study-level results: The model anticipated ophthalmopathy a median about six months pre-onset.

The study defined stable Graves' hyperthyroidism as no ophthalmopathy progression within 18 months. Diagnostic assessment was based on clinical symptoms, serum thyroxine and TRAb, thyroid ultrasound and orbital computed tomography. This clonotype originated in a man younger than 35 with Graves' hyperthyroidism. The rearrangement uses TRBV20-1 and TRBJ2-5; perhaps D is TRBD1 or TRBD2 (5 bases each). Sequencing was done on a sample of blood. CDR3 loop: CSARPPGRQETQCF. In nucleotides, the CDR3 is TGCAGTGCTAGACCTCCGGGACGGCAAGAGACACAGTGCTTC.